The T cell receptor beta chain under discussion was sequenced for a study of T-cell reconstitution after alpha-beta-depleted transplantation in children. Germline CDR1 reads LGHDT; CDR2 reads YNNKEL (reference sequence). The CDR3 is made up of 15 amino acids. The germline V and J ends were trimmed by 3 bases and 2 bases, with 14 bases remaining between them. TCRbeta library construction was performed incorporating unique molecular identifiers. TCRdb ran MiXCR on the PCR reads and lists one entry per CDR3 protein. The repertoire holds some 500,000 distinct CDR3 sequences, around 16% seen once, with over 3% in the top ten.

The clonotype originates from a human donor who donated a stem cell graft to a child with acute lymphoblastic leukemia. This material consisted of PBMCs from the stem cell graft donor, taken from the stem cell graft. V and J are TRBV3-1 and TRBJ2-7; D is undetermined. The CDR3 loop is CASSQDGRPAYEQYF. The DNA for the CDR3 is TGTGCCAGCAGCCAGGACGGGCGGCCCGCCTACGAGCAGTACTTC.